This entry lists 13 T cell receptor beta chains sequenced from one sample in a study of OX40 agonist ivuxolimab in advanced cancers. Profiling relied on immunoSEQ multiplex PCR, and the TCRdb table lists in-frame clones only, not all of them. The repertoire holds some 130,000 clones, with 85% to 90% as singletons. This material consisted of CD4+ or CD8+ T cells sorted from blood, taken in a trial of the OX40 agonist ivuxolimab. The receptors come from an adult with an advanced solid tumor such as melanoma, head and neck, liver or kidney cancer.

This chain connects TRBV4-1 to TRBJ2-7; TRBD1 matches 7 bases. The ends lost 4 bases at V and 6 bases at J; junction bases unmatched: 6. Germline assignment: CDR1 MGHRA and CDR2 YSYEKL. The CDR3 spans 13 residues. The CDR3: CASSPQGDSEQYF. The CDR3 DNA is TGCGCCAGCAGCCCCCAGGGGGATAGCGAGCAGTACTTC.

The chain joins TRBV6-6 to TRBJ1-6; no clear D. V gave up 2 bases and J gave up 15 bases, with 11 bases separating them. CDR3 length equals 12 residues. Germline V gene lookup returns CDR1 MNHNY and CDR2 SVGAGI (reference sequence). The CDR3 sequence is CASSYIEGNLHF. DNA for the CDR3: TGTGCCAGCAGTTACATAGAGGGTAACCTCCACTTT.

DNA of the CDR3: TGTGCCAGCAGCGAGGGGGGTCAGCTCGGTCGCTACGAGCAGTACTTC. It codes for CASSEGGQLGRYEQYF. This chain links TRBV2 with TRBJ2-7, with D tentatively TRBD1 or TRBD2 (6 bases each). Germline-derived CDR1 and CDR2 are SNHLY and FYNNEI. V lost 6 bases and J lost 3, with 21 bases in between. The CDR3 runs 16 residues.

V and J are TRBV6-5 and TRBJ1-6, with D hard to call. The CDR3 runs to 13 residues. Germline-derived CDR1 and CDR2 are MNHEY and SVGAGI. V shed 7 bases and J shed 4 bases, with 8 bases lying between them. The CDR3 is CASTPGYNSPLHF. CDR3 DNA: TGTGCCAGCACCCCGGGATATAATTCACCCCTCCACTTT.

The rearrangement links TRBV19 to TRBJ1-2; the D gene is possibly TRBD1 (6 bases). CDR3 length: 15 amino acids. The V gene lost 6 bases and the J gene lost 4 bases, with 18 bases spanning the gap. Germline V gives CDR1 LNHDA, CDR2 SQIVND (reference sequence). This chain's CDR3 is CASSMGTPQSYGYTF. The CDR3 DNA sequence: TGTGCCAGTAGCATGGGGACACCCCAGTCCTATGGCTACACCTTC.

The chain recombines TRBV7-2 with TRBJ1-2; TRBD1 might be the D (6 bases). The V end was cut by 2 bases, the J end by 8 bases, with 12 bases between. CDR1 SGHTA and CDR2 FQGNSA come from the germline V gene. The CDR3 runs 13 residues. CDR3 loop: CASSLRTADGYTF. CDR3 in DNA: TGTGCCAGCAGCTTAAGGACAGCCGACGGCTACACCTTC.

This chain connects TRBV5-6 to TRBJ1-1, with a weak D call TRBD1 (6 bases). With 2 bases removed from V and 0 bases from J, the gap between germline ends came to 8 bases. This CDR3 region has 14 residues. Germline assignment: CDR1 SGHDT and CDR2 YYEEEE. The CDR3 loop reads CASSLTGLNTEAFF. The CDR3, as DNA: TGTGCCAGCAGCTTAACAGGGCTGAACACTGAAGCTTTCTTT.

The chain uses TRBV9 and TRBJ2-1, with D possibly being TRBD2 (6 bases). The V end was cut by 0 bases, the J end by 0 bases, with 13 bases between. The CDR3 contains 17 residues. CDR1 SGDLS and CDR2 YYNGEE come from the germline V gene. Here the CDR3 DNA reads TGTGCCAGCAGCGTAGGTCTAGCGTCGGACTCCTACAATGAGCAGTTCTTC. Translating gives CASSVGLASDSYNEQFF.

V gene TRBV7-8 combines with J gene TRBJ2-1, with 9 bases fitting TRBD1. CDR1 and CDR2 from the germline V gene are SGHVS and FQNEAQ. The CDR3 sequence is 15 residues long. V was clipped by 1 base and J by 8 bases; unmatched bases: 6. CDR3 loop: CASSLGDRDLDEQFF. In DNA form, the CDR3 reads TGTGCCAGCAGCTTAGGGGACAGGGATTTGGATGAGCAGTTCTTC.

V usage is TRBV5-8 and J usage is TRBJ1-6, with no clear D. The germline gives CDR1 SGHTS, CDR2 YDEGEE. V lost 0 bases, J lost 7 bases, and 11 bases lay in between. The CDR3 has 15 residues. The CDR3 loop is CASSLVAGSNSPLHF. For the CDR3, the DNA is TGTGCCAGCAGCTTGGTGGCTGGGAGCAATTCACCCCTCCACTTT.

The J gene is TRBJ2-3, the V gene TRBV2; D gene unclear. Germline CDR1 is SNHLY and CDR2 is FYNNEI. This CDR3 comprises 11 residues. Trimming removed 6 bases at V and 3 bases at J, with 4 bases between. CDR3 bases: TGTGCCAGCAGATGGACAGATACGCAGTATTTT. This codes for CASRWTDTQYF.

The CDR3 sequence is CASSQESSGRGRADTQYF. CDR3 DNA: TGCGCCAGCAGCCAAGAAAGTAGTGGGCGGGGGAGGGCAGATACGCAGTATTTT. J is TRBJ2-3 and V is TRBV4-1, with 7 bases lining up with TRBD2. The CDR3 runs to 18 residues. Trimming removed 0 bases from V and 4 bases from J; junction bases left unmatched: 13. Germline CDR1 MGHRA, CDR2 YSYEKL.

In this sample, this clone turned up a few times. V gene TRBV28 combines with J gene TRBJ1-6; D is ambiguous. The germline V gene encodes CDR1 MDHEN and CDR2 SYDVKM. The CDR3 spans 17 residues. Trimming took 9 bases from V and 4 from J, leaving 22 bases between them. The CDR3 DNA is TGTGCCAGGCCGGTGGCTCATAGGTCGGGATATAATTCACCCCTCCACTTT. It is translated as CARPVAHRSGYNSPLHF.